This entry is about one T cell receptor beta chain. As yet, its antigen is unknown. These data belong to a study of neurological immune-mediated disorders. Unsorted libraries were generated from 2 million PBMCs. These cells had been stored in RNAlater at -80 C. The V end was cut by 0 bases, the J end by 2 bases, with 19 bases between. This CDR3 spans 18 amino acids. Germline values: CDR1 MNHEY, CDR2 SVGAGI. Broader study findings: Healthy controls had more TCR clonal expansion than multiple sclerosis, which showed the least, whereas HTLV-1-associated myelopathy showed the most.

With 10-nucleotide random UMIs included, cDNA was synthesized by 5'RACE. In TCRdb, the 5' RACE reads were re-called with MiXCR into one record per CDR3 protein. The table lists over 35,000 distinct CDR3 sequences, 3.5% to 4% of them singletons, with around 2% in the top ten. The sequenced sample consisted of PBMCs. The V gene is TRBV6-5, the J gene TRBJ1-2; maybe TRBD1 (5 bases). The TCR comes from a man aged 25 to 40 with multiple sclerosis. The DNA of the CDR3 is TGTGCCAGCAGTTACTCGCCCGGAACATGGGGGGACAACTATGGCTACACCTTC. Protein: CASSYSPGTWGDNYGYTF.